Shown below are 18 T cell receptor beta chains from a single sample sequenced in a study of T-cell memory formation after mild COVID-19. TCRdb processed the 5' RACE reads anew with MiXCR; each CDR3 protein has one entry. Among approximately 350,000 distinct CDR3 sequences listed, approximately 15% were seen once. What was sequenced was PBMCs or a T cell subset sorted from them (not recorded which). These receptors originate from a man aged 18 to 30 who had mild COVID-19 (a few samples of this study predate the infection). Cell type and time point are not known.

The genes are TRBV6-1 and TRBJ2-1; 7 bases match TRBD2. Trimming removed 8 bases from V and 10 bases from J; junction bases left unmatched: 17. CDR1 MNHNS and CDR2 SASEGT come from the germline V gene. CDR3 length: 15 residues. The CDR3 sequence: CASSWGGTGGGEQFF. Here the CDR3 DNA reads TGTGCCAGCTCCTGGGGGGGGACCGGTGGAGGGGAGCAGTTCTTC.

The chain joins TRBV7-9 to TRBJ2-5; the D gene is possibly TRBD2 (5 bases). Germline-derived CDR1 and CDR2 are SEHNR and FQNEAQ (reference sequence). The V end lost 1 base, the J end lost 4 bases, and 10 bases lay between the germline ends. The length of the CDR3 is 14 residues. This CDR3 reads CASSLVGEGETQYF. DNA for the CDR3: TGTGCCAGCAGCTTAGTGGGAGAGGGAGAGACCCAGTACTTC.

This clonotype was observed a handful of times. The CDR3 is CASSPSSGTSEVTQYF. The CDR3 DNA sequence: TGTGCCAGCAGCCCTAGTAGCGGGACTAGCGAGGTTACGCAGTATTTT. The chain links TRBV9 to TRBJ2-3; 10 bases line up with TRBD2. CDR1 is SGDLS, CDR2 YYNGEE, per germline. J lost 8 bases, V lost 4 bases, and 13 bases had no gene match. This CDR3 is built from 16 residues.

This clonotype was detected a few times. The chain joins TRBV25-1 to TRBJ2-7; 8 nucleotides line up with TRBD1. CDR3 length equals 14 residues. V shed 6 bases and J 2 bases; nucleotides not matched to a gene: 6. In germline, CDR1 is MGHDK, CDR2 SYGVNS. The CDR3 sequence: CASSDQGATYEQYF. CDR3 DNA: TGTGCCAGCAGCGATCAGGGGGCTACCTACGAGCAGTACTTC.

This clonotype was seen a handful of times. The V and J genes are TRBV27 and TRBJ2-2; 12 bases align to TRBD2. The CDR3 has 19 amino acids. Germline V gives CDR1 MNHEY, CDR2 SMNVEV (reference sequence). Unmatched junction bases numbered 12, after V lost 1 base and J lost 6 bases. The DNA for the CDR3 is TGTGCCAGCAGTTTATGGACGGGGATACTAGCGGGGGGACCCGGGGAGCTGTTTTTT. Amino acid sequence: CASSLWTGILAGGPGELFF.

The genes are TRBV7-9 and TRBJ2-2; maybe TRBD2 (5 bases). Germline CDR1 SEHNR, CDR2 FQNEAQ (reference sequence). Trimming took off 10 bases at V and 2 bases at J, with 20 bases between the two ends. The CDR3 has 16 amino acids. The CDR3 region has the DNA TGTGCCACGGCTGGAGGTATCTCCAGTAACACCGGGGAGCTGTTTTTT. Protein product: CATAGGISSNTGELFF.

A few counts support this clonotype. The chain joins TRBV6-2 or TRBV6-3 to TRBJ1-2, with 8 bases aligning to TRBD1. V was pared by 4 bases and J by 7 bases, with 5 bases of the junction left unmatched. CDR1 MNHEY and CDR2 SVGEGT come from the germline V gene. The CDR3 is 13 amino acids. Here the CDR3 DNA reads TGTGCCAGCAGTTGGACAGGGTCTCGTGGCTACACCTTC. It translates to CASSWTGSRGYTF.

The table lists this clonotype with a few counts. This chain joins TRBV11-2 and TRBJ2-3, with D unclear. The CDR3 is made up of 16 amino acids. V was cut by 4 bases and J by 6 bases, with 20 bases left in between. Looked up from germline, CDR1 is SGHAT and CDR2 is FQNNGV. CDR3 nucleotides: TGTGCCAGCAGCTCGGAAGTCGAGACCGCTCGGGATACGCAGTATTTT. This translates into CASSSEVETARDTQYF.

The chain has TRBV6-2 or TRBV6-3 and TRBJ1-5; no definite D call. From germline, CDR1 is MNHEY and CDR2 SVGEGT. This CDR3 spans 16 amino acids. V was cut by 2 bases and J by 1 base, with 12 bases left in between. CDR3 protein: CASSYTRPRSNQPQHF. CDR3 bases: TGTGCCAGCAGTTACACACGACCGAGGAGCAATCAGCCCCAGCATTTT.

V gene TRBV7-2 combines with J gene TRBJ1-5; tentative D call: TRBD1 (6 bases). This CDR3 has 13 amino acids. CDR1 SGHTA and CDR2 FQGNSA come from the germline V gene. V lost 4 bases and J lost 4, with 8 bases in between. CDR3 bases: TGTGCCAGCAGCTGGGGGGCGAATCAGCCCCAGCATTTT. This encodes CASSWGANQPQHF.

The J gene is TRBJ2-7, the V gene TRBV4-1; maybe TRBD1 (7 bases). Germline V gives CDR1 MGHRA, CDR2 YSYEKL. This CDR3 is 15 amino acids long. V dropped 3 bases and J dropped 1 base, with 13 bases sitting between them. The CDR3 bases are TGCGCCAGCAGCCACCCACCAGGGGGGTCCTACGAGCAGTACTTC. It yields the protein CASSHPPGGSYEQYF.

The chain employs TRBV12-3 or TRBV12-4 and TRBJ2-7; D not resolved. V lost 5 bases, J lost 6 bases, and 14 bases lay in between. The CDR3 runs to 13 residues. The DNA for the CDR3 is TGTGCCAGCAGTCCTACCACGATATCCGAGCAGTACGTC. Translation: CASSPTTISEQYV.

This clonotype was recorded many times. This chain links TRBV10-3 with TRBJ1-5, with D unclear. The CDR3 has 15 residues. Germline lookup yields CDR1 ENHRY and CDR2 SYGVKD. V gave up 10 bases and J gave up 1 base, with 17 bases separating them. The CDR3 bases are TGTGCCACCCAGGTCTCCCGGGCGAGCAATCAGCCCCAGCATTTT. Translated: CATQVSRASNQPQHF.

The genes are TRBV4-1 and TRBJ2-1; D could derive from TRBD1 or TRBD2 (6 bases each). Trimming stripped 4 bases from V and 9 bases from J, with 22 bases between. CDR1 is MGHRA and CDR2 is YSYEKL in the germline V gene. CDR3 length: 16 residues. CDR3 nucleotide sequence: TGCGCCAGCAGCCCAGGACTGGGGGGCGAAATGGGTGAGCAGTTCTTC. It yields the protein CASSPGLGGEMGEQFF.

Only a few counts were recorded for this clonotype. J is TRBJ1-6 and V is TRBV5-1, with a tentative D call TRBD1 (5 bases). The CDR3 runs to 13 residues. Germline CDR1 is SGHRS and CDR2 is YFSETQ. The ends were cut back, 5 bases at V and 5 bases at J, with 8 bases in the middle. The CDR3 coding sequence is TGCGCCAGCAGTCAGGGTAATAATTCACCCCTCCACTTT. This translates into CASSQGNNSPLHF. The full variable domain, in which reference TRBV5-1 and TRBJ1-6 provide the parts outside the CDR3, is KAGVTQTPRYLIKTRGQQVTLSCSPISGHRSVSWYQQTPGQGLQFLFEYFSETQRNKGNFPGRFSGRQFSNSRSEMNVSTLELGDSALYLCASSQGNNSPLHFGNGTRLTVT.

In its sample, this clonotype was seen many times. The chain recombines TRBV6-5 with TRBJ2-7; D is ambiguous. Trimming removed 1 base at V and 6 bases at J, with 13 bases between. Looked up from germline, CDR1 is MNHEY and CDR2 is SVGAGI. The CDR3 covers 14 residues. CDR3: CASSYLDRWGEQYF. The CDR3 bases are TGTGCCAGCAGTTACTTGGACCGTTGGGGCGAGCAGTACTTC.

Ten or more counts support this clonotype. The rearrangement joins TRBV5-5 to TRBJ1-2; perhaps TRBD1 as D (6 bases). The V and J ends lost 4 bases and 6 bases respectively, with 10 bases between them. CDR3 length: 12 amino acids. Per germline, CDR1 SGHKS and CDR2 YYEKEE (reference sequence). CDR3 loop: CASSLRGDGYTF. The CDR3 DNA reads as TGTGCCAGCAGCCTCAGGGGAGATGGCTACACCTTC.

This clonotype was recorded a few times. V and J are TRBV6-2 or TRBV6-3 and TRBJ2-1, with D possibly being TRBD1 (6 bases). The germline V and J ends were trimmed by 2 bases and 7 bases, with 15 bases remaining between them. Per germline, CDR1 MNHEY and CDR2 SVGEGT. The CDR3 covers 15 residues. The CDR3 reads CASSYPQGLLNEQFF. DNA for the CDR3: TGTGCCAGCAGTTACCCCCAGGGGCTTTTAAATGAGCAGTTCTTC.